The 14 T cell receptor beta chains presented below share a single source sample, sequenced in a study of shared T cell receptors in the human thymus. Sequencing was performed with immunoSEQ multiplex PCR; in TCRdb, only in-frame clones are kept and a portion is missing. The sample shows hundreds of thousands of clones, around 87% of them seen only once. Another study also made use of these data, one on human thymus T cells.

The sequencing input was thymocytes. These receptors came from a boy under two years old with a congenital heart defect.

The gene calls are TRBV9 and TRBJ1-2; TRBD1 matches 10 bases. CDR1 SGDLS and CDR2 YYNGEE come from the germline V gene. The V gene end was trimmed by 0 bases and the J gene end by 4 bases; junction bases not matched to a gene: 3. This CDR3 region has 15 residues. CDR3 sequence: CASSVATGGGYGYTF. CDR3 nucleotide sequence: TGTGCCAGCAGCGTAGCGACAGGGGGCGGCTATGGCTACACCTTC. The whole variable domain, filled in from reference TRBV9 and TRBJ1-2, reads DSGVTQTPKHLITATGQRVTLRCSPRSGDLSVYWYQQSLDQGLQFLIQYYNGEERAKGNILERFSAQQFPDLHSELNLSSLELGDSALYFCASSVATGGGYGYTFGSGTRLTVV.

The CDR3 spells CASSSPPGTGGQSSYNEQFF. The CDR3, as DNA: TGTGCCAGCAGTTCCCCCCCCGGGACAGGGGGACAAAGTTCCTACAATGAGCAGTTCTTC. This chain joins TRBV28 and TRBJ2-1; 11 nucleotides line up with TRBD1. This CDR3 region has 20 residues. The V segment lost 4 bases and the J segment 1 base; nucleotides outside the gene matches: 15. CDR1 MDHEN and CDR2 SYDVKM come from the germline V gene.

The chain has TRBV7-2 and TRBJ2-7, with 15 bases aligning to TRBD2. The CDR3 contains 17 residues. The V gene's germline CDR1 is SGHTA and CDR2 FQGNSA. V dropped 5 bases and J dropped 3; count of bases not matched to a gene: 8. The chain's CDR3 is CASSLRGTSGRFYEQYF. CDR3 coding DNA: TGTGCCAGCAGCCTACGGGGGACTAGCGGGAGGTTCTACGAGCAGTACTTC. Full variable domain (remainder filled in from reference TRBV7-2 and TRBJ2-7): GAGVSQSPSNKVTEKGKDVELRCDPISGHTALYWYRQSLGQGLEFLIYFQGNSAPDKSGLPSDRFSAERTGGSVSTLTIQRTQQEDSAVYLCASSLRGTSGRFYEQYFGPGTRLTVT.

This clone was counted only a few times. This chain connects TRBV27 to TRBJ1-1; the match to TRBD1 covers 7 bases. There are 18 residues in the CDR3. Trimming at V came to 2 bases and at J to 2 bases, leaving 14 bases not matched to a gene. Germline assignment: CDR1 MNHEY and CDR2 SMNVEV (reference sequence). The CDR3 loop reads CASSLTPPPGTANTEAFF. The CDR3 DNA follows: TGTGCCAGCAGTTTAACTCCCCCTCCCGGGACAGCCAACACTGAAGCTTTCTTT.

CDR3 residues: CASSKTTGTSGNTIYF. The CDR3 nucleotides read TGCGCCAGCAGTAAAACGACAGGGACCTCTGGAAACACCATATATTTT. The chain links TRBV10-1 to TRBJ1-3, with TRBD1 identical over 7 bases. There are 16 residues in the CDR3. J was trimmed by 0 bases and V by 5 bases; bases with no gene match: 7. Per germline, CDR1 WNHNN and CDR2 SYGVQD (reference sequence).

The gene calls are TRBV5-1 and TRBJ2-5, with 9 bases fitting TRBD1. The germline CDR1 and CDR2 sequences are SGHRS and YFSETQ. CDR3 size: 16 residues. Trimming removed 5 bases from V and 5 bases from J; junction bases left unmatched: 13. CDR3 DNA: TGCGCCAGCAGTTTCCTACAGGGGGCGGAGGGGGAGACCCAGTACTTC. Translating it yields CASSFLQGAEGETQYF.

This chain joins TRBV7-9 and TRBJ2-1; 7 bases match TRBD1. Germline CDR1 is SEHNR and CDR2 is FQNEAQ (reference sequence). The CDR3 totals 17 residues. V trimming: 1 base; J trimming: 3 bases; junction bases outside the gene matches: 9. The CDR3: CASSLELVGGNYNEQFF. The CDR3 bases are TGTGCCAGCAGCTTAGAACTAGTAGGGGGCAACTACAATGAGCAGTTCTTC. Full variable domain (remainder filled in from reference TRBV7-9 and TRBJ2-1): DTGVSQNPRHKITKRGQNVTFRCDPISEHNRLYWYRQTLGQGPEFLTYFQNEAQLEKSRLLSDRFSAERPKGSFSTLEIQRTEQGDSAMYLCASSLELVGGNYNEQFFGPGTRLTVL.

The CDR3 DNA follows: TGTGCCAGCAGCCAAAAAACCTCAGACAGAAATGAAAAACTGTTTTTT. It encodes CASSQKTSDRNEKLFF. The chain links TRBV14 to TRBJ1-4; D possibly corresponds to TRBD1 (5 bases). The CDR3 extends over 16 amino acids. Germline values: CDR1 SGHDN, CDR2 FVKESK. V was cut by 2 bases and J by 5 bases, with 15 bases left in between.

The rearrangement uses TRBV7-9 and TRBJ1-2; tentative D call: TRBD1 (6 bases). V was pared by 5 bases and J by 8 bases, with 21 bases between. CDR3 length: 15 residues. CDR1 is SEHNR, CDR2 FQNEAQ, per germline (reference sequence). The CDR3 is CASSPGAGPGGGYTF. DNA for the CDR3: TGTGCCAGCAGCCCAGGGGCCGGCCCCGGCGGGGGCTACACCTTC.

The CDR3 bases are TGTGCCACCAGCTCCCCGACCGACAGGGGGCAACGCAATCAGCCCCAGCATTTT. It specifies CATSSPTDRGQRNQPQHF. The chain carries TRBV15 and TRBJ1-5; TRBD1 matches 10 bases. This CDR3 spans 18 amino acids. The V and J ends lost 5 bases and 2 bases, in that order; junction bases with no gene match: 12. CDR1 LNHNV and CDR2 YYDKDF come from the germline V gene (reference sequence).

The chain is built from TRBV2 and TRBJ1-5, with D hard to call. The CDR3 loop spans 14 amino acids. Trimming left V 1 base short and J 9 bases short, with 13 bases between. Germline values: CDR1 SNHLY, CDR2 FYNNEI. This CDR3 reads CASSEVPEEGPQHF. In DNA form, the CDR3 reads TGTGCCAGCAGTGAAGTGCCAGAAGAGGGGCCCCAGCATTTT. Complete variable domain (other parts from reference TRBV2 and TRBJ1-5): EPEVTQTPSHQVTQMGQEVILRCVPISNHLYFYWYRQILGQKVEFLVSFYNNEISEKSEIFDDQFSVERPDGSNFTLKIRSTKLEDSAMYFCASSEVPEEGPQHFGDGTRLSIL.

This chain uses TRBV6-5 with TRBJ2-7; D unclear. Looked up from germline, CDR1 is MNHEY and CDR2 is SVGAGI. V gave up 6 bases and J gave up 6 bases, with 15 bases separating them. This CDR3 is 13 amino acids long. The CDR3 DNA reads TGTGCCAGCAGCCACCTGTTACATTTCGAGCAGTACTTC. This sequence encodes CASSHLLHFEQYF.

The chain couples TRBV5-1 to TRBJ1-2; tentatively, D is TRBD1 (6 bases). This CDR3 comprises 15 residues. CDR1 SGHRS and CDR2 YFSETQ come from the germline V gene. V lost 0 bases and J lost 4, with 13 bases in between. CDR3 loop: CASSLAAPTGYGYTF. CDR3 coding DNA: TGCGCCAGCAGCTTGGCCGCGCCGACAGGCTATGGCTACACCTTC.

The rearrangement uses TRBV7-2 and TRBJ2-7; 10 positions match TRBD1. Germline V gives CDR1 SGHTA, CDR2 FQGNSA. The V and J ends lost 5 bases and 2 bases, in that order; junction bases with no gene match: 12. CDR3 length equals 17 residues. This CDR3 is CASSPQWTGGNPYEQYF. The DNA for the CDR3 is TGTGCCAGCAGCCCTCAGTGGACAGGGGGAAACCCCTACGAGCAGTACTTC.